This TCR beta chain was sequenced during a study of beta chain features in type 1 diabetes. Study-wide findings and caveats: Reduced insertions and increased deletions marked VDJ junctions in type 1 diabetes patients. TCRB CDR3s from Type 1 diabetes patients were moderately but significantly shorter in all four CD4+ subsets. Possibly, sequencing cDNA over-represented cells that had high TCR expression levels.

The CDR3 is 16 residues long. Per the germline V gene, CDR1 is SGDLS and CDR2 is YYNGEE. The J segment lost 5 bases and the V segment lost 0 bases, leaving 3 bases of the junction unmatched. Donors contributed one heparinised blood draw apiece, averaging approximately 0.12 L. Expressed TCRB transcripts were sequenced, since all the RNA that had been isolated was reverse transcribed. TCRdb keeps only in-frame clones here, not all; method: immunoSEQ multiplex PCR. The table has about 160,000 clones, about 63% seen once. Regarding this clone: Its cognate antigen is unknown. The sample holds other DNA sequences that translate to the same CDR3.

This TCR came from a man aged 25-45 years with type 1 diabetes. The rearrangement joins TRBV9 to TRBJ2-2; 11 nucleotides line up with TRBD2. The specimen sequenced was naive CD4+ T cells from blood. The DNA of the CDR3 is TGTGCCAGCAGCGTAGGACTAGCGGGGTCAACCGGGGAGCTGTTTTTT. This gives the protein CASSVGLAGSTGELFF.